A selection of T cell receptor beta chains follows, all from one sample in a study of spatial heterogeneity in lung cancer. One entry per CDR3 protein results from TCRdb running MiXCR on the 5' RACE reads. The sample lists around 23,000 distinct CDR3 sequences; around 3.2% were seen once. The source was PBMCs, collected at surgery. These receptor sequences come from a female donor with early-stage non-small cell lung cancer. Each CDR3 is given with its conserved first and last residue. The D gene is left open where the match is weak. The listing skips clone size in some rows; elsewhere it reads once, few, many or a size class.

d_gene	abundance	len	v_gene	j_gene	CDR3nt	CDR3aa
TRBD1	many	13	TRBV28	TRBJ1-2	TGTGCCAGCAGTTTAGAGGGACAGGGGCTCTACACCTTC	CASSLEGQGLYTF
NA	many	14	TRBV12-3/TRBV12-4	TRBJ2-2	TGTGCCAGCAGTACAGGAACTCCCACCGGGGAGCTGTTTTTT	CASSTGTPTGELFF
TRBD1	many	19	TRBV7-7	TRBJ2-2	TGTGCTAGCAGCATTAATCCCCTGGGGCAGGGGGCGAACACCGGGGAGCTGTTTTTT	CASSINPLGQGANTGELFF
NA	many	14	TRBV6-5	TRBJ1-2	TGTGCCAGCAGTTACGGACAGTCGATCTATGGCTACACCTTC	CASSYGQSIYGYTF
NA	many	14	TRBV4-1	TRBJ1-5	TGCGCCAGCAGCCAAGATACAGGCTCTTCGCCCCAGCATTTT	CASSQDTGSSPQHF
TRBD1	many	14	TRBV7-8	TRBJ1-5	TGTGCCAGCAGCCACGACAGGGTTAACCAGCCCCAGCATTTT	CASSHDRVNQPQHF
TRBD2	many	20	TRBV11-1	TRBJ2-1	TGTGCCAGCAGCGATTCCGGGTGGCGAGGAGCGGGAGGGCGGAACAATGAGCAGTTCTTC	CASSDSGWRGAGGRNNEQFF
NA	few	14	TRBV7-9	TRBJ2-5	TGTGCCAGCAGCTCAACTCGGGGTCAAGAGACCCAGTACTTC	CASSSTRGQETQYF
NA	many	12	TRBV11-2	TRBJ1-1	TGTGCCAGCAGCTTACTTGGGACTGAAGCTTTCTTT	CASSLLGTEAFF
NA	many	16	TRBV7-9	TRBJ2-1	TGTGCCAGCAGCCTACCTGGAAGTAGCTCCTACAATGAGCAGTTCTTC	CASSLPGSSSYNEQFF
NA	many	15	TRBV7-6	TRBJ2-5	TGTGCCAGCAGCTTAGGGGTAGGGGACCAAGAGACCCAGTACTTC	CASSLGVGDQETQYF
TRBD2	many	16	TRBV5-1	TRBJ2-7	TGCGCCAGCAGCCTCTCTAGCGGGAGGCTCCTCTACGAGCAGTACTTC	CASSLSSGRLLYEQYF
NA	many	15	TRBV18	TRBJ2-7	TGTGCCAGCTCACCACTGGCGGGTATGACCTACGAGCAGTACTTC	CASSPLAGMTYEQYF
NA	many	15	TRBV27	TRBJ1-2	TGTGCCAGCAGTGGCTTTTACGAAGCTAACTATGGCTACACCTTC	CASSGFYEANYGYTF
NA	NA	11	TRBV6-5	TRBJ1-1	TGTGCCAGCAGTTACGGTACTGAAGCTTTCTTT	CASSYGTEAFF
TRBD2	many	16	TRBV7-2	TRBJ2-3	TGTGCCAGCAGCCCTTGGGATAGCGGGGGCGGGGATACGCAGTATTTT	CASSPWDSGGGDTQYF
TRBD1	many	15	TRBV7-9	TRBJ2-7	TGTGCCAGCAGCTCTCGACAGGGGCCACGAGGGGAGCAGTACTTC	CASSSRQGPRGEQYF
TRBD2	many	16	TRBV7-7	TRBJ2-7	TGTGCTAGCAGCTTAGCCGGGACTAGCGGGATCGGCGAGCAGTACTTC	CASSLAGTSGIGEQYF
NA	many	15	TRBV28	TRBJ2-2	TGTGCCAGCATCAAAGCAGGTGTAAACACCGGGGAGCTGTTTTTT	CASIKAGVNTGELFF
NA	few	14	TRBV7-6	TRBJ1-2	TGTGCCAGCAGCTTAGGGGGACCGCACTATGGCTACACCTTC	CASSLGGPHYGYTF
TRBD2	many	15	TRBV23-1	TRBJ2-3	TGCGCCAGCAGTCAGGGCGGGGAGGGCGCAGATACGCAGTATTTT	CASSQGGEGADTQYF
TRBD1	many	18	TRBV10-3	TRBJ1-1	TGTGCCATCAGTGAGTCGACCCGGACAGGGGGCCATCACACTGAAGCTTTCTTT	CAISESTRTGGHHTEAFF
TRBD2	many	18	TRBV7-3	TRBJ2-2	TGTGCCAGCAGCTCCATCCTTAGCGGGAGTAGGAACACCGGGGAGCTGTTTTTT	CASSSILSGSRNTGELFF
NA	medium-sized	16	TRBV3-1	TRBJ2-1	TGTGCCAGCAGCCAAGATATAGCGGACTCCTACAATGAGCAGTTCTTC	CASSQDIADSYNEQFF
NA	many	14	TRBV23-1	TRBJ2-1	TGCGCCAGCAGTCCCCTTTCAGCGGACAATGAGCAGTTCTTC	CASSPLSADNEQFF
NA	many	16	TRBV10-3	TRBJ2-3	TGTGCCATCAGCACTAAGCGCGGGGGCCACACAGATACGCAGTATTTT	CAISTKRGGHTDTQYF
NA	many	13	TRBV9	TRBJ2-1	TGTGCCAGCAGCTCGCGGAGCTACAATGAGCAGTTCTTC	CASSSRSYNEQFF
NA	many	13	TRBV5-6	TRBJ1-1	TGTGCCAGCAGCCCACAGGGAGACACTGAAGCTTTCTTT	CASSPQGDTEAFF
TRBD2	many	14	TRBV29-1	TRBJ2-3	TGCAGCGTTGAAGGGACTAGGGGCACAGATACGCAGTATTTT	CSVEGTRGTDTQYF
NA	many	15	TRBV3-1	TRBJ1-5	TGTGCCAACTGGGCCGGGTCGCAGGGCAATCAGCCCCAGCATTTT	CANWAGSQGNQPQHF
TRBD2	many	19	TRBV28	TRBJ2-7	TGTGCCAGCAGTTTACTAATCCCGCTGGGACTAGCAGATTACTACGAGCAGTACTTC	CASSLLIPLGLADYYEQYF
NA	medium-sized	10	TRBV29-1	TRBJ2-1	TGCAGCGTTGAAGACCGTGAGCAGTTCTTC	CSVEDREQFF
NA	few	14	TRBV4-1	TRBJ2-7	TGCGCCAGCAGCCAAGTTCCGGGATTGGACGAGCAGTACTTC	CASSQVPGLDEQYF
NA	NA	15	TRBV6-5	TRBJ2-1	TGTGCCAGCAGTTACTCCCCCGGGAATTACAATGAGCAGTTCTTC	CASSYSPGNYNEQFF
NA	many	16	TRBV11-2	TRBJ2-3	TGTGCCAGCAGCCCCAGGGACAAAACTAGCACAGATACGCAGTATTTT	CASSPRDKTSTDTQYF
NA	NA	15	TRBV18	TRBJ1-1	TGTGCCAGCTCACCACCGGCCAGGGTAGGGACTGAAGCTTTCTTT	CASSPPARVGTEAFF
NA	many	13	TRBV4-1	TRBJ2-1	TGCGCCAGCAGCCAGACGGGGGTGAATGAGCAGTTCTTC	CASSQTGVNEQFF
TRBD1	NA	17	TRBV24-1	TRBJ2-1	TGTGCCACCAGTGATTCAAGGGGGGACAGGGGATACAATGAGCAGATCTTC	CATSDSRGDRGYNEQIF
TRBD1	many	15	TRBV11-2	TRBJ2-1	TGTGCCAGCAGCCCGGTCCGGGACAGGTCCAATGAGCAGTTCTTC	CASSPVRDRSNEQFF
TRBD1	many	18	TRBV27	TRBJ2-1	TGTGCCAGCAGTAGCCTTTACACGGGACAGGGGGCGAAAAATGAGCAGTTCTTC	CASSSLYTGQGAKNEQFF
NA	NA	15	TRBV28	TRBJ2-3	TGTGCCAGCCGCGTAGGAGTAGGTCTGGCAGATACGCAGTATTTT	CASRVGVGLADTQYF
NA	many	13	TRBV30	TRBJ2-7	TGTGCCTGTATCGAAAACAGAGTCTATGAGCAGTACTTC	CACIENRVYEQYF
TRBD2	many	17	TRBV9	TRBJ2-7	TGTGCCAGCAGCCTAGGGGGACTAGCGGGAGGAGGGTACGAGCAGTACTTC	CASSLGGLAGGGYEQYF
TRBD2	many	15	TRBV5-1	TRBJ2-1	TGCGCCAGCAGCCCGCCTGTGCCCACGGGGGGTGAGCAGTTCTTC	CASSPPVPTGGEQFF
TRBD2	many	15	TRBV5-1	TRBJ2-7	TGCGCCAGCAGCTTGTTAGCGGGAGAAATCTACGAGCAGTACTTC	CASSLLAGEIYEQYF
NA	many	16	TRBV6-2/TRBV6-3	TRBJ2-7	TGTGCCAGCAGTTACTCGAGGTCCTTCAGCTCCTACGAGCAGTACTTC	CASSYSRSFSSYEQYF
NA	medium-sized	14	TRBV4-1	TRBJ1-4	TGCGCCAGCAGCCAAGATAAGGAAGAAGGAAAACTGTTTTTT	CASSQDKEEGKLFF
NA	many	15	TRBV20-1	TRBJ2-2	TGCAGTGGTATCACCGGGACACCGAACACCGGGGAGCTGTTTTTT	CSGITGTPNTGELFF
NA	NA	19	TRBV6-2/TRBV6-3	TRBJ2-7	TGTGCCAGCAGTTACTCTATCACCCCGGGTAAATTGTCGTCCTACGAGCAGTACTTC	CASSYSITPGKLSSYEQYF
NA	many	16	TRBV7-2	TRBJ2-1	TGTGCCAGCAGCTCCGGCGTGGGAGGTCCCTACAATGAGCAGTTCTTC	CASSSGVGGPYNEQFF
NA	many	14	TRBV28	TRBJ2-1	TGTGCCAGCAGTTTATTGTCCGGGAACAATGAGCAGTTCTTC	CASSLLSGNNEQFF
NA	many	13	TRBV7-6	TRBJ2-7	TGTGCCAGCAGCCCCCCCCCACCCGGGGAGCAGTACTTC	CASSPPPPGEQYF
NA	NA	15	TRBV13	TRBJ2-6	TGTGCCAGCAGCCTGGCCGAGGCGGGGGCCAACGTCCTGACTTTC	CASSLAEAGANVLTF
NA	many	14	TRBV7-2	TRBJ1-1	TGTGCCAGCAGCTTAGCTATGGGGAGCACTGAAGCTTTCTTT	CASSLAMGSTEAFF
NA	many	13	TRBV19	TRBJ2-3	TGTGCCAGTAGTATAGTGGCGACGGATACGCAGTATTTT	CASSIVATDTQYF
NA	many	15	TRBV7-8	TRBJ1-1	TGTGCCAGCAGCTACCCCCCCGGGTTTAACACTGAAGCTTTCTTT	CASSYPPGFNTEAFF
NA	many	12	TRBV5-1	TRBJ2-5	TGTGCCAGCAGCTTGAGCGCAGAGGCCCAGTACTTC	CASSLSAEAQYF